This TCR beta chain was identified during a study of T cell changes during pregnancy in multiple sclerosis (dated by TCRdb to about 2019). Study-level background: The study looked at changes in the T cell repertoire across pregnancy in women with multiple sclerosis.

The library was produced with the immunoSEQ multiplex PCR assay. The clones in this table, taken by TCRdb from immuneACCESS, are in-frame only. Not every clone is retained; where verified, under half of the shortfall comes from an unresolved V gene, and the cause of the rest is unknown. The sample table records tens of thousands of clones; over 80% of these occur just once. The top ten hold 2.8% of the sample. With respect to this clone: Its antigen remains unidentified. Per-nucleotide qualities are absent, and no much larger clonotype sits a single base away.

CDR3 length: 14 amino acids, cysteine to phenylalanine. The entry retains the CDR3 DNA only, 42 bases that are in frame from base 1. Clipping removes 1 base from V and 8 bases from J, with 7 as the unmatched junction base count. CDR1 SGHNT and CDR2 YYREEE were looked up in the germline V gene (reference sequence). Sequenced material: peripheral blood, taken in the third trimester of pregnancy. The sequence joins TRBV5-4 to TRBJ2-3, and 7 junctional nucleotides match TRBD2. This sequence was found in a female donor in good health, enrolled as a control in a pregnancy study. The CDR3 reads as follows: CASSLYAGGGTQYF. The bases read TGTGCCAGCAGCTTGTACGCTGGCGGGGGTACGCAGTATTTT.